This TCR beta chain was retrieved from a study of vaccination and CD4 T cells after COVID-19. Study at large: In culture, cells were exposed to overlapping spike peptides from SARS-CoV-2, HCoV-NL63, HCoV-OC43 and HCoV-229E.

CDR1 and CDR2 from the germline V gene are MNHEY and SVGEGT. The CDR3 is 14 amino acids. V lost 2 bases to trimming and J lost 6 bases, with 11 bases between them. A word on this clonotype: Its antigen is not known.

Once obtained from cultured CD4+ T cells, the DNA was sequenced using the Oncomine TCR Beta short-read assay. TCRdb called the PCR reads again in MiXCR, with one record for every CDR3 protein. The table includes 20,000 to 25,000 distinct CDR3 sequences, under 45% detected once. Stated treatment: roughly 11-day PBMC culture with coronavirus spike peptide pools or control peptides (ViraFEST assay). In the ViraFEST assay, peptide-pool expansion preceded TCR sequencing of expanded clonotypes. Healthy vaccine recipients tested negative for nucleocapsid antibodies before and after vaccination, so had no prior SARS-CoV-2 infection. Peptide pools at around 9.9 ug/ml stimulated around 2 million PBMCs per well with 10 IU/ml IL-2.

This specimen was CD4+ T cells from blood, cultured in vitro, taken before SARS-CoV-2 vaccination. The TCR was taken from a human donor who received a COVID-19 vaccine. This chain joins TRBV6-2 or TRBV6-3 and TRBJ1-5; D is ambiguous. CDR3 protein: CASSYRSGTQPQHF. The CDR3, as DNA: TGTGCCAGCAGTTACCGGTCAGGAACTCAGCCCCAGCATTTT.